This T cell receptor (beta chain) was identified in a study of blood T cell repertoires in COVID-19. Overall study: Researchers got acute and convalescent COVID-19 samples from the United States, Italy and Spain.

The CDR3 loop spans 18 amino acids. Losses at the gene ends were 1 base for V and 3 bases for J; bases not matched to a gene: 9. Per the germline V gene, CDR1 is LNHDA and CDR2 is SQIVND (reference sequence). In terms of age and location, participants ranged from roughly 18 to 90 years and lived in fewer than 30 US areas. Participant-reported clinical history was the basis for cohort assignment. Per the study methods: Nucleated cell counts were estimated from reference gene primer amplification. Produced via immunoSEQ multiplex PCR; TCRdb's table is partial and in-frame only. V and J calls plus clone size are reproduced from that table; the DNA served to infer D and trimming. The sample consists of about 180,000 clones, 80% to 90% of them appearing once.

The sequencing sample was made of PBMCs or T cells enriched from blood (not recorded which). The chain recombines TRBV19 with TRBJ2-2; 9 nucleotides match TRBD1. The sequence derives from a man aged 50 to 59 who had recovered from COVID-19. The chain's CDR3 is CASSIGAGTGLDTGELFF. The CDR3 nucleotides are TGTGCCAGTAGTATAGGCGCCGGGACAGGGTTGGACACCGGGGAGCTGTTTTTT.